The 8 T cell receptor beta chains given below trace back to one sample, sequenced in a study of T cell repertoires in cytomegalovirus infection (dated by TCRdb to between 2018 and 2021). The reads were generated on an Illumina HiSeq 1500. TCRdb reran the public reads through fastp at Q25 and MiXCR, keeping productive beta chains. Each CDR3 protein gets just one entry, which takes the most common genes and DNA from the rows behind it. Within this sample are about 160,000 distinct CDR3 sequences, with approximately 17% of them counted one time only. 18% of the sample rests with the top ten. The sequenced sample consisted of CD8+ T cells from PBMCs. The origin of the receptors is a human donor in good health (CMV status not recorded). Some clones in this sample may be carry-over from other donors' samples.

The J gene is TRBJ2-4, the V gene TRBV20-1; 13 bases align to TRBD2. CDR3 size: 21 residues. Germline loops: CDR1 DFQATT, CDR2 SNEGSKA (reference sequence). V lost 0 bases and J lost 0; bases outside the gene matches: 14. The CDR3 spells CSARDLFTGTSGELAKNIQYF. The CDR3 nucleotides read TGCAGTGCTAGAGATCTCTTTACCGGGACTAGCGGGGAACTAGCCAAAAACATTCAGTACTTC.

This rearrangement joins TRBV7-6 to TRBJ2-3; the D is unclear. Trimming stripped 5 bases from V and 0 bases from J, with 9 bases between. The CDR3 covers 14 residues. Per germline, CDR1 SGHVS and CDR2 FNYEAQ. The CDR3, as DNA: TGTGCCAGCAGCCCCGGGCAAAGCACAGATACGCAGTATTTT. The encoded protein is CASSPGQSTDTQYF.

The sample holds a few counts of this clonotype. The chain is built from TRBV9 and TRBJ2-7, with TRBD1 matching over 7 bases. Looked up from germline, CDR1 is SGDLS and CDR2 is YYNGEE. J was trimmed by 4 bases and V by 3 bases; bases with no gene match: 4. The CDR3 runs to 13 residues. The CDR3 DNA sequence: TGTGCCAGCAGCGCACCGGGACAGTACGAGCAGTACTTC. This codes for CASSAPGQYEQYF.

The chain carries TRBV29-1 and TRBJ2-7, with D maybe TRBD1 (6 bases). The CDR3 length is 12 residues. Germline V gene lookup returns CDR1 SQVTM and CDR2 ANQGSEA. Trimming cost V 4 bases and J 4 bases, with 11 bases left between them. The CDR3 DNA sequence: TGCAGCGTTGGTGAAGGGGGATACGAGCAGTACTTC. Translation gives CSVGEGGYEQYF.

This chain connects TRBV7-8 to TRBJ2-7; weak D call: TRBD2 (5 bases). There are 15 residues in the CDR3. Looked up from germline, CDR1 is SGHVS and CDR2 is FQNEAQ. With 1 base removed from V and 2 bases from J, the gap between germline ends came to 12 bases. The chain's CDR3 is CASSLGVSAAYEQYF. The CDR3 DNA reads TGTGCCAGCAGCTTAGGGGTTAGCGCAGCCTACGAGCAGTACTTC.

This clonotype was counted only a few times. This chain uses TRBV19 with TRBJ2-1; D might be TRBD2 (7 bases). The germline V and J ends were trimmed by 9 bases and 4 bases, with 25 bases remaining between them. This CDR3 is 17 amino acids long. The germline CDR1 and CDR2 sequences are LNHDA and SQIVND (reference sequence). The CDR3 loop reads CASHPTQTGRGYNEQFF. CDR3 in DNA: TGTGCCAGCCATCCAACCCAAACAGGGCGGGGGTACAATGAGCAGTTCTTC.

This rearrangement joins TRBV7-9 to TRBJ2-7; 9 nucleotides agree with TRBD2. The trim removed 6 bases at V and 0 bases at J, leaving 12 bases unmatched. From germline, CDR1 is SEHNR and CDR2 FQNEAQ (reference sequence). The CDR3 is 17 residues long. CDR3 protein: CASSSRGSGSTSYEQYF. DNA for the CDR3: TGTGCCAGCAGTTCCCGGGGTAGCGGGAGTACCTCCTACGAGCAGTACTTC. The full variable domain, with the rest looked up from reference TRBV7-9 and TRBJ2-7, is DTGVSQNPRHKITKRGQNVTFRCDPISEHNRLYWYRQTLGQGPEFLTYFQNEAQLEKSRLLSDRFSAERPKGSFSTLEIQRTEQGDSAMYLCASSSRGSGSTSYEQYFGPGTRLTVT.

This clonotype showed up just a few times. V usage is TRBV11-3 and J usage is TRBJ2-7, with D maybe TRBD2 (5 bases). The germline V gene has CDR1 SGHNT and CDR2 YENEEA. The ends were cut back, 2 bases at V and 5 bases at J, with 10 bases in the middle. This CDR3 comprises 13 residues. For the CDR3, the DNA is TGTGCCAGCAGCTTACGGGGTTTGGACGAGCAGTACTTC. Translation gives CASSLRGLDEQYF.